This T cell receptor (beta chain) is drawn from a study of blood T cell repertoires in COVID-19. Original analysis: Counts of nucleated cells, estimated from reference gene primer amplification, were obtained. Assay used: immunoSEQ multiplex PCR; TCRdb lists only in-frame clones, some missing. The V and J calls and clone size were taken over from that table, and D and trimming were inferred from the DNA. The sample contains roughly 350,000 clones, about 92% of which appear only once. J gave up 7 bases and V 1 base, and 9 bases lay outside the gene matches. Germline V gene lookup returns CDR1 LNHNV and CDR2 YYDKDF (reference sequence). The length of the CDR3 is 15 residues. Recovered status in Cohort 3 required two negative PCRs, clearance, or symptom resolution.

The sequence was obtained from a woman under 40 who had recovered from COVID-19. Sequencing input: PBMCs or T cells enriched from blood (not recorded which). The chain recombines TRBV15 with TRBJ1-1, with 7 bases that match TRBD1. The CDR3 bases are TGTGCCACCAGCAGAGCGGCGACAGGGACTTATGAAGCTTTCTTT. It encodes CATSRAATGTYEAFF.